The 2 T cell receptor beta chains listed next were all sequenced from one sample in a study of glioma-infiltrating T cells. Amplification of TCR alpha and beta CDR3 regions from RNA used iRepertoire nested multiplex PCR. MiXCR, run by TCRdb on the multiplex PCR reads, gives a single entry per CDR3 protein. Counted here are approximately 120,000 distinct CDR3 sequences, 20% to 30% occurring once; the ten biggest clones make up around 30%. The source material was glioma tissue, nonneoplastic brain tissue, or PBMCs (not recorded which). Receptors originate from a human donor with low-grade glioma or glioblastoma, undergoing nonglioma brain surgery, or in good health (not recorded which).

At least ten counts were recorded for this clonotype. The rearrangement links TRBV14 to TRBJ1-6; the match to TRBD1 covers 8 bases. The J segment lost 7 bases and the V segment lost 4 bases, leaving 15 bases of the junction unmatched. Looked up from germline, CDR1 is SGHDN and CDR2 is FVKESK. The CDR3 has 18 residues. The CDR3 DNA is TGTGCCAGCAGCCCCCTCACATACACAGGGGGAAGGAATTCACCCCTCCACTTT. Amino acids: CASSPLTYTGGRNSPLHF.

The count of this clonotype is one. The germline gene is not matched at one end of the junction; a read error may be the cause. This chain joins TRBV19 and TRBJ1-5, with D possibly matching TRBD1 (6 bases). This CDR3 is 15 amino acids long. Germline CDR1 LNHDA, CDR2 SQIVND (reference sequence). The CDR3 spells CSSRMRTDSNQPQHF. The CDR3, as DNA: TGTTCCAGTCGTATGAGGACAGATAGCAATCAGCCCCAGCATTTT.